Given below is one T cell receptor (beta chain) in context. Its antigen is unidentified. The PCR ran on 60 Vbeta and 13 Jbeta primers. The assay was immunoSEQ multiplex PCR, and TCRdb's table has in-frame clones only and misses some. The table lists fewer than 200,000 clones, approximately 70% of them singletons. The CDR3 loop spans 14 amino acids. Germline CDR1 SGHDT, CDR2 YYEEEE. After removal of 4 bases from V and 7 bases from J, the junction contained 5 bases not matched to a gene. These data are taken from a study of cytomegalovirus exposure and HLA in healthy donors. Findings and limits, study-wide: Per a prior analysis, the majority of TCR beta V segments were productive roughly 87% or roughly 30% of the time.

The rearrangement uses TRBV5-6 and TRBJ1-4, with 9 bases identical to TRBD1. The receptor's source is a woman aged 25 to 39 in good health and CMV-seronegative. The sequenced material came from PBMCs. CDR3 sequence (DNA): TGTGCCAGCAGCCAGGGACAGGGTCGTGAAAAACTGTTTTTT. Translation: CASSQGQGREKLFF.